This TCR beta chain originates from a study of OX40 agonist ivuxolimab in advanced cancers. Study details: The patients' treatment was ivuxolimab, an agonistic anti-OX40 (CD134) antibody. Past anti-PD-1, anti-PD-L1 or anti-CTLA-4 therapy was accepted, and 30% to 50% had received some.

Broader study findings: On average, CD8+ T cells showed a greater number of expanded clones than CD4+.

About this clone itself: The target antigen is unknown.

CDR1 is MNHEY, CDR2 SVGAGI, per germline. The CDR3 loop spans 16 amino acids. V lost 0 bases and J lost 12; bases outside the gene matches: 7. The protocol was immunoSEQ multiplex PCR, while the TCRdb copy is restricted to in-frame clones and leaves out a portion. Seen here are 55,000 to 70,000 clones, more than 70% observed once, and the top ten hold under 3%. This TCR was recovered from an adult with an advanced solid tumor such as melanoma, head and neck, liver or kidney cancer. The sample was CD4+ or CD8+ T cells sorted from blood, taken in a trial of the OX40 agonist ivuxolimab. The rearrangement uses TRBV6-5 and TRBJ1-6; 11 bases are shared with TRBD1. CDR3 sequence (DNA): TGTGCCAGCAGTTACTCTCGGACAGGGGGCCTTTTACCCCTCCACTTT. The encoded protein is CASSYSRTGGLLPLHF.